Listed below are T cell receptor beta chains from one sample, sequenced in a study of CD8+CD57+ T cells in acquired aplastic anemia. Each CDR3 protein is one row after TCRdb ran MiXCR on the reads. This table has about 170,000 distinct CDR3 sequences, about 64% appearing once. Sequenced sample: sorted CD4+, CD8+, or CD8+CD57+ T cells (not recorded which) from PBMCs. Every receptor here comes from a human donor in good health. Each CDR3 is given with its conserved first and last residue. D genes are given only for firm matches. Clone size is given for some rows only: seen once, a few or many times, or a class if the clone is expanded.

j_call: TRBJ2-7
clone_size: .
d_call: .
v_call: TRBV24-1
cdr3_nt: TGTGCCACCAAGAGAAACGCAGGCTACGAGCAGTACTTC
cdr3_aa: CATKRNAGYEQYF

j_call: TRBJ2-2
clone_size: .
d_call: .
v_call: TRBV18
cdr3_nt: TGTGCCAGCTCTCCCTTATCGGGCGACACCGGGGAGCTGTTTTTT
cdr3_aa: CASSPLSGDTGELFF

j_call: TRBJ2-7
clone_size: .
d_call: .
v_call: TRBV9
cdr3_nt: TGTGCCACCAGTGATTCAGAAGAGCAGTACTTC
cdr3_aa: CATSDSEEQYF

j_call: TRBJ2-6
clone_size: .
d_call: .
v_call: TRBV2
cdr3_nt: TGTGCCAGCACCCCATATGCAGCTGGGGCCAACGTCCTGACTTTC
cdr3_aa: CASTPYAAGANVLTF

j_call: TRBJ2-3
clone_size: many
d_call: .
v_call: TRBV9
cdr3_nt: TGTGCCAGCAGCGGTAGCACAGATACGCAGTATTTT
cdr3_aa: CASSGSTDTQYF

j_call: TRBJ2-7
clone_size: .
d_call: .
v_call: TRBV19
cdr3_nt: TGTGCCAGCAGAACAGGGAACGAGCAGTACTTC
cdr3_aa: CASRTGNEQYF

j_call: TRBJ2-5
clone_size: few
d_call: TRBD2
v_call: TRBV5-1
cdr3_nt: TGCGCCACCAACCCCCTAGGGGAGGGCCAAGAGACCCAGTACTTC
cdr3_aa: CATNPLGEGQETQYF

j_call: TRBJ2-7
clone_size: .
d_call: TRBD1
v_call: TRBV27
cdr3_nt: TGTGCCAGCAGTGACCGGGACAGGGTCCGGTCGGAGGGCGAGCAGTACTTC
cdr3_aa: CASSDRDRVRSEGEQYF

j_call: TRBJ2-2
clone_size: .
d_call: .
v_call: TRBV29-1
cdr3_nt: TGCAGCGCCCATGAGGGGGGCACCGGGGAGCTGTTTTTT
cdr3_aa: CSAHEGGTGELFF

j_call: TRBJ1-5
clone_size: many
d_call: .
v_call: TRBV19
cdr3_nt: TGTGCCAGTAGTGTCCTTCTAGAGCAGCCCCAGCATTTT
cdr3_aa: CASSVLLEQPQHF

j_call: TRBJ1-1
clone_size: .
d_call: TRBD1
v_call: TRBV2
cdr3_nt: TGTGCCAGCAGGTCACAGGGGGCGCGGAACACTGAAGCTTTCTTT
cdr3_aa: CASRSQGARNTEAFF

j_call: TRBJ1-1
clone_size: .
d_call: .
v_call: TRBV10-3
cdr3_nt: TGTGCCATCAGTGACCCCGGACGGACAGAAGAAGCTTTCTTT
cdr3_aa: CAISDPGRTEEAFF

j_call: TRBJ1-2
clone_size: .
d_call: .
v_call: TRBV6-5
cdr3_nt: TGTGCCAGCCCTTCCGGCTCGGGGGGCTACACCTTC
cdr3_aa: CASPSGSGGYTF

j_call: TRBJ1-6
clone_size: .
d_call: .
v_call: TRBV15
cdr3_nt: TGTGCCACCAAACGGGGGGGGAGAGGCTCCTATAATTCACCCCTCCACTTT
cdr3_aa: CATKRGGRGSYNSPLHF

j_call: TRBJ2-7
clone_size: many
d_call: TRBD1
v_call: TRBV11-2
cdr3_nt: TGTGCCAGCAGCTTAGTGACAGGGGGGACCTCCTACGAGCAGTACTTC
cdr3_aa: CASSLVTGGTSYEQYF

j_call: TRBJ2-3
clone_size: .
d_call: .
v_call: TRBV5-4
cdr3_nt: TGTGCCAGCAGTGGGGCCGTCAACACAGATACGCAGTATTTT
cdr3_aa: CASSGAVNTDTQYF

j_call: TRBJ1-1
clone_size: .
d_call: TRBD1
v_call: TRBV7-9
cdr3_nt: TGTGCCAGTAGCTTAAGGGGACAGGGAGGTGAAGCTTTCTTT
cdr3_aa: CASSLRGQGGEAFF

j_call: TRBJ2-5
clone_size: few
d_call: .
v_call: TRBV2
cdr3_nt: TGTGCCAGCAGCCGATCTAAGCCCGAGACCCAGTACTTC
cdr3_aa: CASSRSKPETQYF

j_call: TRBJ2-2
clone_size: .
d_call: TRBD2
v_call: TRBV7-6
cdr3_nt: TGTGCCAGCAGCTTATCTAGCGGGAGTTTGAGCACCGGGGAGCTGTTTTTT
cdr3_aa: CASSLSSGSLSTGELFF

j_call: TRBJ2-7
clone_size: many
d_call: .
v_call: TRBV20-1
cdr3_nt: TGCAGTGCTAGTGATACCTACGAGCAGTACTTC
cdr3_aa: CSASDTYEQYF

j_call: TRBJ1-2
clone_size: .
d_call: TRBD1
v_call: TRBV25-1
cdr3_nt: TGTGCCAGCGCCCCGGGACAGACTAACTATGGCTACACCTTC
cdr3_aa: CASAPGQTNYGYTF

j_call: TRBJ1-6
clone_size: many
d_call: TRBD1
v_call: TRBV27
cdr3_nt: TGTGCCAGCAGTGGACCGACAGGGCTAAATTCACCCCTCCACTTT
cdr3_aa: CASSGPTGLNSPLHF

j_call: TRBJ2-7
clone_size: .
d_call: .
v_call: TRBV6-5
cdr3_nt: TGTGCCAGCAGAACCACCGACAGGACGGAAACCTACGAGCAGTACTTC
cdr3_aa: CASRTTDRTETYEQYF

j_call: TRBJ2-5
clone_size: .
d_call: TRBD1
v_call: TRBV7-6
cdr3_nt: TGTGCCAGCAGTGAAATAGGGACAGGAATGGAAGGGGCGTACTTC
cdr3_aa: CASSEIGTGMEGAYF

j_call: TRBJ2-6
clone_size: few
d_call: .
v_call: TRBV7-7
cdr3_nt: TGTGCTAGCAGCCAAGACCCTGGGGCCAACGTCCTGACTTTC
cdr3_aa: CASSQDPGANVLTF

j_call: TRBJ2-5
clone_size: .
d_call: TRBD1
v_call: TRBV5-4
cdr3_nt: TGTGCCAGCAGGTCCGGGACAGTGGAGACCCAGTACTTC
cdr3_aa: CASRSGTVETQYF

j_call: TRBJ2-1
clone_size: many
d_call: .
v_call: TRBV11-2
cdr3_nt: TGTGCCAGCAGCTTATCTCCGCGGTCCAATTACAATGAGCAGTTCTTC
cdr3_aa: CASSLSPRSNYNEQFF

j_call: TRBJ2-7
clone_size: .
d_call: .
v_call: TRBV20-1
cdr3_nt: TGCAGTGCTCCGGGGGACGCTACCCACGAGCAGTACTTC
cdr3_aa: CSAPGDATHEQYF

j_call: TRBJ1-5
clone_size: many
d_call: TRBD1
v_call: TRBV20-1
cdr3_nt: TGCAGTGCTAGAGATCCACAGGGGGATAGTCAGCCCCAGCATTTT
cdr3_aa: CSARDPQGDSQPQHF

j_call: TRBJ1-1
clone_size: .
d_call: .
v_call: TRBV5-1
cdr3_nt: TGCGCCAGCAGCTATAAAGGCGGTGAAGCTTTCTTT
cdr3_aa: CASSYKGGEAFF

j_call: TRBJ2-7
clone_size: many
d_call: .
v_call: TRBV20-1
cdr3_nt: TGCAGTGCTAGAGGAGGGTACTCCTACGAGCAGTACTTC
cdr3_aa: CSARGGYSYEQYF

j_call: TRBJ2-5
clone_size: once
d_call: TRBD2
v_call: TRBV7-2
cdr3_nt: TGTGCCAGCAGCTTATCCCTGAACACCGGGAGGGCCATGGAGACCCAGTACTTC
cdr3_aa: CASSLSLNTGRAMETQYF

j_call: TRBJ2-1
clone_size: many
d_call: .
v_call: TRBV4-3
cdr3_nt: TGCGCCAGCAGCCAAGGTCTTTCCTACAATGAGCAGTTCTTC
cdr3_aa: CASSQGLSYNEQFF

j_call: TRBJ1-6
clone_size: .
d_call: .
v_call: TRBV6-5
cdr3_nt: TGTGCCAGCAGTACAGGGAACTCACCCCTCCACTTT
cdr3_aa: CASSTGNSPLHF

j_call: TRBJ2-1
clone_size: .
d_call: .
v_call: TRBV20-1
cdr3_nt: TGCAGTGCTTATCACAGGTACAATGAGCAGTTCTTC
cdr3_aa: CSAYHRYNEQFF

j_call: TRBJ2-7
clone_size: .
d_call: .
v_call: TRBV19
cdr3_nt: TGTGCCAGTAGTAGCGGTGCAGGGGTCGGCGAGCAGTACTTC
cdr3_aa: CASSSGAGVGEQYF

j_call: TRBJ2-2
clone_size: .
d_call: .
v_call: TRBV10-3
cdr3_nt: TGTGCCATCAGAGGGACAATCACCGGGGAGCTGTTTTTT
cdr3_aa: CAIRGTITGELFF

j_call: TRBJ2-7
clone_size: .
d_call: .
v_call: TRBV7-8
cdr3_nt: TGTGCCAGCAGCTTAGCGTTGGGTAACGAGCAGTACTTC
cdr3_aa: CASSLALGNEQYF

j_call: TRBJ1-1
clone_size: many
d_call: TRBD1
v_call: TRBV6-5
cdr3_nt: TGTGCCAGCAGTAACAGGGGGAACACTGAAGCTTTCTTT
cdr3_aa: CASSNRGNTEAFF

j_call: TRBJ2-7
clone_size: once
d_call: .
v_call: TRBV19
cdr3_nt: TGTGCCACCGGGGCCCCCTACGAGCAGTACTTC
cdr3_aa: CATGAPYEQYF

j_call: TRBJ2-1
clone_size: few
d_call: .
v_call: TRBV10-3
cdr3_nt: TGTGCCATCAGGGATACAGGGTACGAGCAGTTCTTC
cdr3_aa: CAIRDTGYEQFF

j_call: TRBJ2-7
clone_size: .
d_call: TRBD2
v_call: TRBV12-3/TRBV12-4
cdr3_nt: TGTGCCAGCAGACTAGCGGGGGCCTTCGAGCAGTACTTC
cdr3_aa: CASRLAGAFEQYF

j_call: TRBJ2-7
clone_size: many
d_call: TRBD2
v_call: TRBV11-2
cdr3_nt: TGTGCCAGCAGCTTAGGATATGCCGGGACTAGCGTTCTCGAGCAGTACTTC
cdr3_aa: CASSLGYAGTSVLEQYF

j_call: TRBJ2-7
clone_size: medium-sized
d_call: TRBD2
v_call: TRBV28
cdr3_nt: TGTGCCACCGATTGGGAGGGAGCCTACGAGCAGTACTTC
cdr3_aa: CATDWEGAYEQYF

j_call: TRBJ2-7
clone_size: .
d_call: .
v_call: TRBV5-8
cdr3_nt: TGTGCCAGCAGTTCCCGCCGCACCTACGAGCAGTACTTC
cdr3_aa: CASSSRRTYEQYF

j_call: TRBJ1-2
clone_size: once
d_call: .
v_call: TRBV2
cdr3_nt: TGTGCCAGCAATCGAGGGTCCTATGGCTACACCTTC
cdr3_aa: CASNRGSYGYTF

j_call: TRBJ2-1
clone_size: .
d_call: TRBD2
v_call: TRBV29-1
cdr3_nt: TGCAGCGTTGGTTGGGGACTAGCGGGAGCGGGGCCTTACAATGAGCAGTTCTTC
cdr3_aa: CSVGWGLAGAGPYNEQFF

j_call: TRBJ2-5
clone_size: .
d_call: TRBD2
v_call: TRBV5-1
cdr3_nt: TGCGCCAGCAGCTTGGTAGGCGGGGGGATTCAAGAGACCCAGTACTTC
cdr3_aa: CASSLVGGGIQETQYF

j_call: TRBJ2-7
clone_size: many
d_call: .
v_call: TRBV27
cdr3_nt: TGTGCCAGCAGTTTTCGGGGCTACGAGCAGTACTTC
cdr3_aa: CASSFRGYEQYF

j_call: TRBJ2-3
clone_size: .
d_call: TRBD2
v_call: TRBV10-3
cdr3_nt: TGTGCCATCAGTGACAGGGAGCGGGGAAGAGATACGCAGTATTTT
cdr3_aa: CAISDRERGRDTQYF

j_call: TRBJ1-2
clone_size: .
d_call: TRBD1
v_call: TRBV20-1
cdr3_nt: TGCAGTGCTCCCGGGACAGACTATGGCTACACCTTC
cdr3_aa: CSAPGTDYGYTF

j_call: TRBJ2-1
clone_size: few
d_call: .
v_call: TRBV5-8
cdr3_nt: TGTGCCAGCAGCGTCGGGACCCTGAATGAGCAGTTCTTC
cdr3_aa: CASSVGTLNEQFF

j_call: TRBJ1-3
clone_size: .
d_call: .
v_call: TRBV7-2
cdr3_nt: TGTGCCAGCAGCTTGCGTCCTTCTGGAAACACCATATATTTT
cdr3_aa: CASSLRPSGNTIYF

j_call: TRBJ2-3
clone_size: few
d_call: .
v_call: TRBV7-9
cdr3_nt: TGTGCCAGCAGCCCGCCTGGGACCACAGATACGCAGTATTTT
cdr3_aa: CASSPPGTTDTQYF